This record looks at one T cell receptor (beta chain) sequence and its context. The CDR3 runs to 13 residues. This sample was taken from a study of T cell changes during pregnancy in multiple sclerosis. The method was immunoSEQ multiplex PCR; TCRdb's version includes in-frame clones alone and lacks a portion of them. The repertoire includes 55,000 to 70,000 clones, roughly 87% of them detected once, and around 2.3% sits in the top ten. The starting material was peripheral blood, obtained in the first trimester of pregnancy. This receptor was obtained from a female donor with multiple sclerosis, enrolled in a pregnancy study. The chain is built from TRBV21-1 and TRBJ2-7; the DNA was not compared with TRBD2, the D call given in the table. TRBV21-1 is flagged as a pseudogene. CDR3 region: CASSKTSSYEQYF. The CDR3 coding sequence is TGTGCCAGCAGCAAAACTAGCTCCTACGAGCAGTACTTC.